The 26 T cell receptor beta chains presented below share a single source sample, sequenced in a study of cytomegalovirus exposure and HLA in healthy donors. The primer mix had 60 Vbeta and 13 Jbeta primers. Data came from immunoSEQ multiplex PCR; TCRdb stores just in-frame clones and leaves some out. Of roughly 120,000 clones in the sample, 65% to 75% were seen once. Material for sequencing was PBMCs. The receptors here all came from a man aged 30 to 39 in good health and CMV-seropositive.

This chain links TRBV21-1 with TRBJ2-7; the D call TRBD1 from the table was never checked on the DNA. TRBV21-1 is an annotated pseudogene. This CDR3 is 21 amino acids long. In DNA, the CDR3 is TGTGCCAGCAGCTACGCGCCCCTGGGGGACAGGGTAATACTCTGGTTGTTCGAGCAGTACTTC. This gives the protein CASSYAPLGDRVILWLFEQYF.

V and J are TRBV6-5 and TRBJ1-2; D gene uncertain. The germline CDR1 and CDR2 sequences are MNHEY and SVGAGI. V lost 6 bases and J lost 8, with 16 bases in between. The CDR3 has 13 residues. The CDR3 sequence is CASRSPGSRGYTF. Here the CDR3 DNA reads TGTGCCAGCAGGTCCCCCGGGTCGCGAGGCTACACCTTC.

This chain connects TRBV30 to TRBJ2-2, with D possibly TRBD2 on 6 matching bases. The V end lost 2 bases, the J end lost 7 bases, and 11 bases lay between the germline ends. Looked up from germline, CDR1 is GTSNPN and CDR2 is SVGIG (reference sequence). This CDR3 has 13 amino acids. The CDR3 DNA reads TGTGCCTGGAGTCGGAGGGCCGACGGGGAGCTGTTTTTT. Protein sequence: CAWSRRADGELFF.

This clone was seen only a few times. The rearrangement joins TRBV5-1 to TRBJ1-1; D not certain. With 1 base removed from V and 2 bases from J, the gap between germline ends came to 9 bases. The CDR3 runs to 14 residues. CDR1 is SGHRS, CDR2 YFSETQ, per germline. In DNA, the CDR3 is TGCGCCAGCAGCTTGAGCCAGACTAACACTGAAGCTTTCTTT. Translated, it gives CASSLSQTNTEAFF.

CDR3 in amino acids: CASSVPLRGGGFYNEQFF. Here the CDR3 DNA reads TGTGCCAGCAGCGTACCTTTAAGGGGCGGGGGGTTTTACAATGAGCAGTTCTTC. The rearrangement links TRBV9 to TRBJ2-1; 8 bases match TRBD2. The CDR3 consists of 18 residues. V shed 1 base and J 4 bases; nucleotides not matched to a gene: 13. The V gene's germline CDR1 is SGDLS and CDR2 YYNGEE.

V gene TRBV28 combines with J gene TRBJ1-2, with 7 bases aligning to TRBD1. Germline V lookup: CDR1 MDHEN, CDR2 SYDVKM. V was pared by 4 bases and J by 4 bases, with 9 bases of the junction left unmatched. The CDR3 length is 15 residues. The DNA for the CDR3 is TGTGCCAGCAGTTCACCGGGACAGCCCACCTATGGCTACACCTTC. Its protein product is CASSSPGQPTYGYTF.

The chain joins TRBV6-6 to TRBJ2-7, with 7 bases matching TRBD2. Germline V gives CDR1 MNHNY, CDR2 SVGAGI (reference sequence). V lost 7 bases and J lost 5; bases outside the gene matches: 5. The length of the CDR3 is 12 residues. CDR3 bases: TGTGCCAGCACTCGGGCGGGGGACGAGCAGTACTTC. It yields the protein CASTRAGDEQYF.

The rearrangement uses TRBV5-5 and TRBJ2-1; D gene uncertain. The V and J ends lost 3 bases and 3 bases respectively, with 7 bases between them. The CDR3 is made up of 13 amino acids. In germline, CDR1 is SGHKS, CDR2 YYEKEE (reference sequence). The CDR3 DNA follows: TGTGCCAGCAGCTACGGTAGCTACAATGAGCAGTTCTTC. Its protein is CASSYGSYNEQFF.

The chain combines TRBV13 with TRBJ2-1; 11 bases fit TRBD1. V dropped 4 bases and J dropped 7; count of bases not matched to a gene: 9. Germline V lookup: CDR1 PRHDT, CDR2 FYEKMQ (reference sequence). This CDR3 spans 16 amino acids. CDR3 amino acids: CASSSAGTGGSNEQFF. DNA for the CDR3: TGTGCCAGCAGCTCCGCCGGGACAGGGGGTAGTAATGAGCAGTTCTTC.

The chain uses TRBV6-1 and TRBJ1-2, with 9 bases aligning to TRBD1. CDR3 size: 15 residues. Unmatched junction bases numbered 6, after V lost 2 bases and J lost 5 bases. The germline CDR1 and CDR2 sequences are MNHNS and SASEGT. CDR3 protein: CASSETGGASYGYTF. The CDR3 DNA sequence: TGTGCCAGCAGTGAAACAGGGGGCGCGAGTTATGGCTACACCTTC.

This clone was picked up a small number of times. This rearrangement joins TRBV6-5 to TRBJ1-3; D unresolved. Between the trimmed V and J ends, which lost 5 bases and 4 bases, there was a span of 9 bases. This CDR3 spans 13 amino acids. Germline V gene data show CDR1 as MNHEY and CDR2 as SVGAGI. In DNA form, the CDR3 reads TGTGCCAGCAGTCCGTCGACAGGAAACACCATATATTTT. It yields the protein CASSPSTGNTIYF.

This rearrangement joins TRBV6-5 to TRBJ2-7, with a weak D call TRBD1 (7 bases). Trimming left V 5 bases short and J 4 bases short, with 15 bases between. Germline CDR1 MNHEY, CDR2 SVGAGI. CDR3 length: 14 amino acids. CDR3 DNA sequence: TGTGCCAGCAGTGCGGGACAGAGGACTTACGAGCAGTACTTC. Translating gives CASSAGQRTYEQYF.

The genes are TRBV2 and TRBJ1-2; TRBD1 matches 10 bases. CDR1 is SNHLY, CDR2 FYNNEI, per germline. V trimming: 4 bases; J trimming: 4 bases; junction bases outside the gene matches: 6. This CDR3 contains 15 residues. CDR3 sequence: CASSVGDRGPYGYTF. CDR3 DNA sequence: TGTGCCAGCAGTGTGGGGGACAGGGGCCCCTATGGCTACACCTTC.

This clone was seen a few times. The J gene is TRBJ1-1, the V gene TRBV9, with D unclear. Germline values: CDR1 SGDLS, CDR2 YYNGEE. Trimming removed 0 bases at V and 0 bases at J, with 3 bases between. The CDR3 runs 13 residues. In nucleotides, the CDR3 is TGTGCCAGCAGCGTAGAGCTGAACACTGAAGCTTTCTTT. It specifies CASSVELNTEAFF.

The V gene is TRBV28, the J gene TRBJ1-4; the D gene is possibly TRBD1 (6 bases). Trimming took off 6 bases at V and 4 bases at J, with 9 bases between the two ends. From germline, CDR1 is MDHEN and CDR2 SYDVKM. This CDR3 has 13 amino acids. The CDR3 here is CASRRGGNEKLFF. CDR3 bases: TGTGCCAGCAGAAGAGGGGGTAATGAAAAACTGTTTTTT. Full variable domain (missing parts from reference TRBV28 and TRBJ1-4): DVKVTQSSRYLVKRTGEKVFLECVQDMDHENMFWYRQDPGLGLRLIYFSYDVKMKEKGDIPEGYSVSREKKERFSLILESASTNQTSMYLCASRRGGNEKLFFGSGTQLSVL.

The gene calls are TRBV29-1 and TRBJ2-7; 10 nucleotides match TRBD1. V shed 6 bases and J 3 bases; nucleotides not matched to a gene: 5. The CDR3 consists of 13 residues. The germline gives CDR1 SQVTM, CDR2 ANQGSEA. The DNA for the CDR3 is TGCAGCGTAATAAGGGACAGGGGCTACGAGCAGTACTTC. Translation: CSVIRDRGYEQYF.

This clone was recorded once. J is TRBJ2-7 and V is TRBV7-9, with TRBD2 identical over 7 bases. Germline V gene data show CDR1 as SEHNR and CDR2 as FQNEAQ (reference sequence). The CDR3 sequence is 15 residues long. The V and J ends lost 0 bases and 1 base, in that order; junction bases with no gene match: 3. CDR3 sequence: CASSLARERSYEQYF. DNA for the CDR3: TGTGCCAGCAGCTTAGCGCGGGAGAGGTCCTACGAGCAGTACTTC.

This chain links TRBV5-1 with TRBJ1-1; D gene uncertain. CDR3 length equals 14 residues. CDR1 SGHRS and CDR2 YFSETQ come from the germline V gene. Deletions cut 4 bases from V and 5 bases from J, with 15 bases between. The CDR3 bases are TGCGCCAGCAGCCCTGAGGGTATAGCAACTGAAGCTTTCTTT. It yields the protein CASSPEGIATEAFF.

The genes are TRBV7-9 and TRBJ2-7, with D possibly TRBD1 on 6 matching bases. Germline CDR1 and CDR2: SEHNR and FQNEAQ (reference sequence). V lost 0 bases, J lost 1 base, and 10 bases lay in between. The CDR3 is 15 amino acids. CDR3 bases: TGTGCCAGCAGCTTAGCGGGGGCCTTTTCCTACGAGCAGTACTTC. It yields the protein CASSLAGAFSYEQYF.

The count of this clone is one. The chain has TRBV6-4 and TRBJ1-5, with unresolved D. V was trimmed by 4 bases and J by 5 bases, leaving 18 bases between them. The CDR3 is 16 residues long. The germline V gene encodes CDR1 MRHNA and CDR2 SNTAGT. In DNA form, the CDR3 reads TGTGCCAGCAGTGCCAAACTTAGAGGCGACCATCAGCCCCAGCATTTT. Translating it yields CASSAKLRGDHQPQHF.

V gene TRBV6-1 combines with J gene TRBJ2-5; D unresolved. Trimming took 6 bases from V and 5 from J, leaving 16 bases between them. Germline V gives CDR1 MNHNS, CDR2 SASEGT. The CDR3 has 14 residues. CDR3 amino acids: CASSSYLLRETQYF. In DNA, the CDR3 is TGTGCCAGCAGCTCCTACCTCCTGCGGGAGACCCAGTACTTC.

The genes are TRBV9 and TRBJ2-1; 8 bases match TRBD2. V shed 2 bases and J 9 bases; nucleotides not matched to a gene: 7. This CDR3 is built from 14 residues. Looked up from germline, CDR1 is SGDLS and CDR2 is YYNGEE. The CDR3 loop is CASSVSGTSTEQFF. CDR3 DNA sequence: TGTGCCAGCAGCGTCTCCGGGACTAGTACTGAGCAGTTCTTC.

CDR3 DNA: TGTGCCGGCACCCTTACCCCGCTAGCGGGACCCTACGAGCAGTACTTC. Protein product: CAGTLTPLAGPYEQYF. The rearrangement links TRBV6-6 to TRBJ2-7, with 9 bases lining up with TRBD2. CDR3 length: 16 residues. The germline V gene has CDR1 MNHNY and CDR2 SVGAGI (reference sequence). V shed 11 bases and J 2 bases; nucleotides not matched to a gene: 16.

The genes are TRBV19 and TRBJ1-2; possible D gene TRBD1, 6 bases. The V and J ends lost 5 bases and 8 bases respectively, with 12 bases between them. CDR3 size: 12 residues. Looked up from germline, CDR1 is LNHDA and CDR2 is SQIVND (reference sequence). The CDR3 DNA is TGTGCCAGTAGTTACAGGGAAGGGGGCTACACCTTC. It is translated as CASSYREGGYTF.

The gene calls are TRBV9 and TRBJ2-5, with a weak D call TRBD2 (6 bases). Trimming took 0 bases from V and 5 from J, leaving 20 bases between them. The length of the CDR3 is 17 residues. The germline CDR1 and CDR2 sequences are SGDLS and YYNGEE. CDR3 residues: CASSVGGIGGAMETQYF. CDR3 bases: TGTGCCAGCAGCGTAGGGGGAATCGGAGGGGCGATGGAGACCCAGTACTTC.

This clone has a handful of counts. The chain recombines TRBV9 with TRBJ1-1; 7 bases fit TRBD1. Germline V gene sequence: CDR1 SGDLS, CDR2 YYNGEE. V shed 3 bases and J 3 bases; nucleotides not matched to a gene: 8. The CDR3 extends over 15 amino acids. The DNA for the CDR3 is TGTGCCAGCAGCGGTTCGACAGGGTTCGACACTGAAGCTTTCTTT. Protein: CASSGSTGFDTEAFF.